This entry features one T cell receptor beta chain sequence. These data come from a study of blood T cell repertoires in COVID-19. The study drew participants aged about 18 to 89 years from roughly 25 US areas. With 3 bases removed from V and 6 bases from J, the gap between germline ends came to 11 bases. Germline loops: CDR1 KGHDR, CDR2 SFDVKD. The CDR3 spans 14 residues. Clones were read by immunoSEQ multiplex PCR, and TCRdb kept only the in-frame ones, dropping some. The top ten hold around 8.9% of the sample, which has over 250,000 clones, 80% to 90% seen once. V gene TRBV24-1 combines with J gene TRBJ1-5; D perhaps matches TRBD1 (6 bases). Source material: PBMCs or T cells enriched from blood (not recorded which). The source is a woman aged 18-29 years who had recovered from COVID-19. The CDR3 DNA reads TGTGCCACCAGTGATCCACAGGGATTTCAGCCCCAGCATTTT. Its protein is CATSDPQGFQPQHF.